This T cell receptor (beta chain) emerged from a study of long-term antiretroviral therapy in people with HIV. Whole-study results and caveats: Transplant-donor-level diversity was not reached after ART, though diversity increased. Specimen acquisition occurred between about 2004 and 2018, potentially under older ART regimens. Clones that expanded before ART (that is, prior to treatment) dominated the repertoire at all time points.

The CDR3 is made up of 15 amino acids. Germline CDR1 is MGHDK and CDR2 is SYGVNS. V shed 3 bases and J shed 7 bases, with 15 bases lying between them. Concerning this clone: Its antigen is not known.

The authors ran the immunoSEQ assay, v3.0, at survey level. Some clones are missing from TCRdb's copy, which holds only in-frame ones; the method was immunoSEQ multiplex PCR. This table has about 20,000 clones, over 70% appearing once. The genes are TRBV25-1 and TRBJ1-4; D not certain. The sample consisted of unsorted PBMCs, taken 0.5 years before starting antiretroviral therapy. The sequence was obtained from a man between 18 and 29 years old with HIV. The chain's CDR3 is CASSDYSGRGEKLFF. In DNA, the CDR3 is TGTGCCAGCAGTGATTACTCGGGTCGGGGTGAAAAACTGTTTTTT.